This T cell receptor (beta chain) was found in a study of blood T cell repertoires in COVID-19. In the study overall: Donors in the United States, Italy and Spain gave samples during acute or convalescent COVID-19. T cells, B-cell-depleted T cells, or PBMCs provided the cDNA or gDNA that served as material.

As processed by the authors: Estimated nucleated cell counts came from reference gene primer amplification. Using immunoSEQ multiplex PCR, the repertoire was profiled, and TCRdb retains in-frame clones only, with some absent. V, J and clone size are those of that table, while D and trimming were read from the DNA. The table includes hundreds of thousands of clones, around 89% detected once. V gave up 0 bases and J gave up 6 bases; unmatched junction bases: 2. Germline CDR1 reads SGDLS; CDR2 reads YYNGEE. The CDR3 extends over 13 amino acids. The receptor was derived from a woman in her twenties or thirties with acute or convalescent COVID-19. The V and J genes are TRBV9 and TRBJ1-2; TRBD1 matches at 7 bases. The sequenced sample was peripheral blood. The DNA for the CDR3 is TGTGCCAGCAGCGTAGGACAGGGAAATGGCTACACCTTC. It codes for CASSVGQGNGYTF.